The following is a T cell receptor (beta chain) sequence with its context. The target antigen is unknown. This sample was included in a study of T cells in localized non-small cell lung cancer. General study results and limits: Overall survival was longer when the density of T cells in the blood was higher. Adjacent lung exhibited a median of about 56 among the 100 most abundant tumor clones. The tumor had only one region sequenced, so heterogeneity remains possible. T cell clonality was highest in uninvolved adjacent lung, above tumor.

Sequencing used immunoSEQ multiplex PCR; TCRdb keeps in-frame clones, though not all of them. Of fewer than 60,000 clones listed, approximately 82% are singletons. CDR1 SGHTA and CDR2 FQGNSA come from the germline V gene. There are 15 residues in the CDR3. J was trimmed by 6 bases and V by 4 bases; bases with no gene match: 1. The material was peripheral blood, obtained before any cancer treatment. This TCR derives from a female donor older than 55 with stage II squamous cell lung carcinoma. The V gene is TRBV7-2, the J gene TRBJ2-1; the match to TRBD2 covers 15 bases. The CDR3 sequence is CASSWGLAGGNEQFF. The CDR3 DNA reads TGTGCCAGCAGCTGGGGACTAGCGGGGGGCAATGAGCAGTTCTTC.